Below are 10 T cell receptor beta chains sequenced from a single sample in a study of T cell repertoires in cytomegalovirus infection. TCRdb independently ran MiXCR on the reads; one entry per CDR3 protein. The data contain about 300,000 distinct CDR3 sequences, 25% of them singletons. The sequencing input was PBMCs. These receptors were collected from a human donor in good health (CMV status not recorded). Some clones in this sample may be carry-over from other donors' samples.

In this sample, this clonotype turned up many times. The rearrangement joins TRBV7-2 to TRBJ1-2; D unresolved. V lost 0 bases and J lost 4, with 15 bases in between. Germline lookup yields CDR1 SGHTA and CDR2 FQGNSA. The CDR3 totals 16 residues. The CDR3 here is CASSLASTGRPYGYTF. Written as DNA, the CDR3 is TGTGCCAGCAGCTTAGCCTCTACGGGCAGACCCTATGGCTACACCTTC.

This clonotype was counted ten times or more. This chain uses TRBV7-8 with TRBJ1-6; 8 bases map to TRBD1. The CDR3 consists of 16 residues. CDR1 is SGHVS, CDR2 FQNEAQ, per germline. The V and J ends lost 5 bases and 10 bases, in that order; junction bases with no gene match: 13. The CDR3 coding sequence is TGTGCCAGCAGCCTAAACCGCAGGGGGCGAGGATCACCCCTCCACTTT. Translating gives CASSLNRRGRGSPLHF.

This clonotype was recorded at least ten times. This chain joins TRBV12-3 or TRBV12-4 and TRBJ2-7; D is unclear. This CDR3 contains 16 residues. V shed 6 bases and J shed 5 bases, with 23 bases lying between them. CDR3 residues: CASSPPRRIPRDEQYF. The CDR3 nucleotides are TGTGCCAGCAGCCCCCCCAGGCGCATCCCCCGGGACGAGCAGTACTTC.

CDR3 residues: CAISEPSIAGVFF. DNA of the CDR3: TGTGCCATCAGTGAGCCTTCTATCGCGGGCGTGTTCTTC. The chain links TRBV10-3 to TRBJ2-1, with D perhaps matching TRBD2 (5 bases). Germline V lookup: CDR1 ENHRY, CDR2 SYGVKD. CDR3 length: 13 amino acids. The V gene lost 2 bases and the J gene lost 15 bases, with 17 bases spanning the gap.

This clonotype was observed many times. The CDR3 region has the DNA TGTGCCAGCAGCTCAGACAGGGAGAAGCCCCAGCATTTT. Protein: CASSSDREKPQHF. The chain is built from TRBV7-2 and TRBJ1-5; 7 bases fit TRBD1. Trimming cost V 4 bases and J 8 bases; bases outside gene matches: 5. Germline V gives CDR1 SGHTA, CDR2 FQGNSA. The CDR3 length is 13 residues.

This clonotype has at least ten counts. This sequence joins TRBV7-6 and TRBJ1-3, with 9 bases identical to TRBD1. The CDR3 runs 14 residues. Germline loops: CDR1 SGHVS, CDR2 FNYEAQ. Unmatched junction bases numbered 4, after V lost 4 bases and J lost 6 bases. The CDR3 nucleotides read TGTGCCAGCAGCTCGAACAGGGGGCTAAACACCATATATTTT. Its protein is CASSSNRGLNTIYF. Full variable domain (missing parts from reference TRBV7-6 and TRBJ1-3): GAGVSQSPRYKVTKRGQDVALRCDPISGHVSLYWYRQALGQGPEFLTYFNYEAQQDKSGLPNDRFSAERPEGSISTLTIQRTEQRDSAMYRCASSSNRGLNTIYFGEGSWLTVV.

This clonotype was recorded many times. This chain uses TRBV7-2 with TRBJ2-2; possible D gene TRBD1, 6 bases. Germline loops: CDR1 SGHTA, CDR2 FQGNSA. This CDR3 is 14 amino acids long. With 6 bases removed from V and 1 base from J, the gap between germline ends came to 9 bases. Here the CDR3 reads CASSWGQNTGELFF. The CDR3 DNA reads TGTGCCAGCAGTTGGGGACAGAACACCGGGGAGCTGTTTTTT. Full variable domain (rest looked up from reference TRBV7-2 and TRBJ2-2): GAGVSQSPSNKVTEKGKDVELRCDPISGHTALYWYRQSLGQGLEFLIYFQGNSAPDKSGLPSDRFSAERTGGSVSTLTIQRTQQEDSAVYLCASSWGQNTGELFFGEGSRLTVL.

This clonotype was observed a few times. J is TRBJ2-3 and V is TRBV6-1; TRBD1 matches 8 bases. The length of the CDR3 is 16 residues. V was clipped by 5 bases and J by 0 bases; unmatched bases: 7. Per the germline V gene, CDR1 is MNHNS and CDR2 is SASEGT. Here the CDR3 reads CASSYVQGASTDTQYF. The CDR3 nucleotides are TGTGCCAGCAGTTACGTGCAGGGGGCTAGCACAGATACGCAGTATTTT.

This clonotype came up a few times. The chain recombines TRBV6-6 with TRBJ2-7, with D perhaps matching TRBD1 (6 bases). Germline V lookup: CDR1 MNHNY, CDR2 SVGAGI (reference sequence). V gave up 7 bases and J gave up 2 bases, with 15 bases separating them. The CDR3 is made up of 14 amino acids. The CDR3 is CASIRDKGTYEQYF. CDR3 bases: TGTGCCAGCATCCGGGACAAAGGGACCTACGAGCAGTACTTC.

The genes are TRBV19 and TRBJ2-3, with 8 bases identical to TRBD2. CDR3 length equals 15 residues. V shed 7 bases, J shed 3 bases, and the junction held 9 bases outside the gene matches. Per germline, CDR1 LNHDA and CDR2 SQIVND (reference sequence). CDR3 nucleotides: TGTGCCAGTACCTACTCGAGCGGGAGTACAGATACGCAGTATTTT. Translating it yields CASTYSSGSTDTQYF.